This entry features one TCR beta chain sequence. In its sample, this clone was seen once. It has no known antigen specificity. No much larger clonotype is one base removed from it; base qualities were not supplied. The data are from a study of blood T cell repertoires in COVID-19 (dated by TCRdb to between 2020 and 2021). Describing the broader study: Collaborator samples came from the United States, Italy and Spain and covered acute and convalescent phases of COVID-19. HLA class I and class II types, where available, came from metadata supplied by the sample provider rather than from assay-based typing. The sample metadata nearly always contained a de-identified subject ID, COVID-19 status, age in years and sex. The samples were drawn from the first 160 participants of the ongoing ImmuneRACE study and from 1,200 or so subjects provided by 6 global collaborators. Deeply sampled blood TCRbeta repertoires from subjects exposed to, actively infected with, or recovered from COVID-19 were included in the dataset. The material from the prospective study consisted of cDNA or gDNA derived from T cells, B-cell-depleted T cells, or PBMCs. The repertoires were released in a freely available public database intended as a resource for research on the immune response to SARS-CoV-2.

From its cysteine to its phenylalanine, the CDR3 spans 15 amino acids. The sequence is cut down to CDR3 DNA, 45 bases in frame from base 1. V lost 1 base and J lost 2 bases, and the count of bases not matched to a germline gene is 3. In the germline V gene, CDR1 corresponds to SGHRS and CDR2 to YFSETQ. Overall study results and their limits: How much clinical and demographic metadata was included differed by source and by participant, and the metadata was provided uncurated.

Enrolling through a virtual design, the prospective study's participants ranged in age from roughly 18 to 89 years and lived across some 23 United States geographic areas. In the prospective study, cohorts were assigned on the basis of participant-reported clinical history obtained from a screening survey and a study questionnaire. For ImmuneRACE Cohort 3, a participant was defined as recovered based on two consecutive negative NP/OP PCR tests, clearance by a healthcare professional, or resolution of symptoms. Each participant in the prospective study had whole blood, serum and a nasopharyngeal or oropharyngeal swab collected by mobile phlebotomists. Prospective study participants could optionally give additional blood draws and questionnaires over an approximately 2-month period. Blood samples from the prospective study were shipped frozen or at room temperature prior to DNA extraction. The immunoSEQ Assay, a bias-controlled multiplex PCR, was used to amplify TCRbeta CDR3 regions from genomic DNA. In the paper's pipeline: The number of nucleated cells in each sample was estimated from the amplification of reference gene primers within the assay. To quantify the absolute abundance of each unique TCRbeta CDR3 rearrangement, sequence reads were collapsed and filtered. For each sample, productive Simpson clonality was calculated as the square root of Simpson's diversity index across productive rearrangements. The table was pulled from immuneACCESS by TCRdb, which kept in-frame rearrangements only. Such tables lose some clones; where checked, under half of the loss comes from unresolved V genes, and the rest has no known cause. Clone size and V and J calls were adopted from that table, with D and trimming inferred from the DNA. The sample table contains 200,000 to 250,000 clones; only one count was recorded for about 88% of them. About 2.4% of the sample rests with the top ten.

This TCR was recovered from a woman aged 30 to 39 who had recovered from COVID-19. The rearrangement combines TRBV5-1 with TRBJ1-5; 7 middle bases align to TRBD1. The sequenced sample consisted of PBMCs or T cells enriched from blood (not recorded which). The DNA is TGCGCCAGCAGCTTGACAACAGGGGGCAATCAGCCCCAGCATTTT. It codes for CASSLTTGGNQPQHF.